This T cell receptor beta chain stems from a study of OX40 agonist ivuxolimab in advanced cancers. J gave up 7 bases and V 3 bases, and 6 bases lay outside the gene matches. Germline CDR1 reads SGHTA; CDR2 reads FQGTGA. CDR3 length: 14 residues. The protocol was immunoSEQ multiplex PCR, while the TCRdb copy is restricted to in-frame clones and leaves out a portion. The profile shows 65,000 to 95,000 clones, around 89% of them singletons. The chain combines TRBV7-3 with TRBJ1-1; 9 bases line up with TRBD1. The source material was CD4+ or CD8+ T cells sorted from blood, sampled in a trial of the OX40 agonist ivuxolimab. The receptor was isolated from an adult with an advanced solid tumor such as melanoma, head and neck, liver or kidney cancer. This CDR3 reads CASSLTGTGSEAFF. The CDR3 nucleotides are TGTGCCAGCAGCTTGACCGGGACAGGGAGTGAAGCTTTCTTT. Variable domain in full (rest from reference TRBV7-3 and TRBJ1-1): GAGVSQTPSNKVTEKGKYVELRCDPISGHTALYWYRQSLGQGPEFLIYFQGTGAADDSGLPNDRFFAVRPEGSVSTLKIQRTERGDSAVYLCASSLTGTGSEAFFGQGTRLTVV.